The present T cell receptor beta chain was sequenced within a study of T-cell reconstitution after alpha-beta-depleted transplantation in children. V lost 7 bases and J 4 bases, leaving 13 bases between the germline ends. This CDR3 comprises 13 residues. Unique molecular identifiers were incorporated when the TCRbeta library was constructed. TCRdb recomputed calls from the PCR reads with MiXCR, one row per CDR3 protein. Of about 900,000 distinct CDR3 sequences listed, under 30% are singletons. Details on this clonotype: Its matching antigen is unknown.

Study-wide findings and caveats: The study reportedly traced alpha-beta T cells about two months after transplant to several hundred expanded graft clones. One year after transplant, T-cell counts and diversity came mostly from newly produced T cells.

This sequence originates from a boy in the first two years of life who had a stem cell transplant for SCID, so the T cells may come from the graft donor. The chain combines TRBV12-3 or TRBV12-4 with TRBJ1-1; D call uncertain. The specimen was PBMCs, mostly from graft donor cells, collected 360 days after TCRalphabeta/CD19-depleted stem cell transplant. The CDR3 sequence is CASTTDWGTEAFF. The CDR3, as DNA: TGTGCCAGCACCACCGATTGGGGCACTGAAGCTTTCTTT.